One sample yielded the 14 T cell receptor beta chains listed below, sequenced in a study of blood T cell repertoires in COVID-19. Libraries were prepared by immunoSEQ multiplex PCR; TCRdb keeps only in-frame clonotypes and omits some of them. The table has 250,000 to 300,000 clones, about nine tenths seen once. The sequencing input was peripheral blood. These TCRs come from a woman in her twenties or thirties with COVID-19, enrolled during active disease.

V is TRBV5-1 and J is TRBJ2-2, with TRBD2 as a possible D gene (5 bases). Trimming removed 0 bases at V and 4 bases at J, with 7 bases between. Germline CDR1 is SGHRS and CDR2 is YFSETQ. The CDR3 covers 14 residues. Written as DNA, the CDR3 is TGCGCCAGCAGCTTGGCTGGAGGCACCGGGGAGCTGTTTTTT. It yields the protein CASSLAGGTGELFF.

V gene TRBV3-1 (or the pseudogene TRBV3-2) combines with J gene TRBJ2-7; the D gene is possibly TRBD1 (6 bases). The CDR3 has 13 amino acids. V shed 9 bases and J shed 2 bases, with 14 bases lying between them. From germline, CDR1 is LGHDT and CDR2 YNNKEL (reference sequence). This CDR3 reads CASNSRGTYEQYF. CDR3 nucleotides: TGTGCCAGTAACTCCAGGGGAACCTACGAGCAGTACTTC.

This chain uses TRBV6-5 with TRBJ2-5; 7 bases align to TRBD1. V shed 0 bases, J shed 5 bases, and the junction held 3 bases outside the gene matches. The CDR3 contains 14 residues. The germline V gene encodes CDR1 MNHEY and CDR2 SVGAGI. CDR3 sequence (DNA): TGTGCCAGCAGTTACTCCACAGGGGAGGAGACCCAGTACTTC. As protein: CASSYSTGEETQYF.

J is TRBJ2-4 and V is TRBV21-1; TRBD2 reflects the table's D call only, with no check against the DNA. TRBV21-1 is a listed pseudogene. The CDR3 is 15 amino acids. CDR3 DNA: TGTGCCAGCAGCAGAGGGGGGGCCCAGAAACAGATTCAGTACTTC. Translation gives CASSRGGAQKQIQYF.

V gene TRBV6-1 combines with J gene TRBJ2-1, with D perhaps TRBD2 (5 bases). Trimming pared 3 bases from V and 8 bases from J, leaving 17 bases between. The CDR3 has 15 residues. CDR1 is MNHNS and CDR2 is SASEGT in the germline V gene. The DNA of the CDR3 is TGTGCCAGCAGTGAGAGAGGCCAACGAGGGCATGAGCAGTTCTTC. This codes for CASSERGQRGHEQFF.

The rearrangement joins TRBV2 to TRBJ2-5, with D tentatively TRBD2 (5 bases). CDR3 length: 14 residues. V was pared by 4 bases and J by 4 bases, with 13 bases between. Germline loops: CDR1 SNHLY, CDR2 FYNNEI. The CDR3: CASSGTRSRETQYF. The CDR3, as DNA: TGTGCCAGCAGTGGGACTCGGTCGAGAGAGACCCAGTACTTC.

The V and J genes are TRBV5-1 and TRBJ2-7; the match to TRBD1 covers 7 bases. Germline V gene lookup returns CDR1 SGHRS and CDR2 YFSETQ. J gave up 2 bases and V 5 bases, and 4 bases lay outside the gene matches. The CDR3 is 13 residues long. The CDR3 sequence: CASSQDRTYEQYF. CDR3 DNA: TGCGCCAGCAGTCAGGACAGGACCTACGAGCAGTACTTC.

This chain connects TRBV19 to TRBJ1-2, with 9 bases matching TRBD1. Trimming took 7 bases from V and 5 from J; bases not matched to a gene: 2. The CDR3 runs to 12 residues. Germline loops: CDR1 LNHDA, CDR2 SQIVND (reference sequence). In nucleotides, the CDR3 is TGTGCCAGTAAGGGACAGGGTTATGGCTACACCTTC. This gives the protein CASKGQGYGYTF.

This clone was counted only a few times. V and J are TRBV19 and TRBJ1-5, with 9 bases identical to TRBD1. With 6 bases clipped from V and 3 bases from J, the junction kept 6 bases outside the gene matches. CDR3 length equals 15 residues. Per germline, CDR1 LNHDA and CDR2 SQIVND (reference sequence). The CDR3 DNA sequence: TGTGCCAGTAGGCCGGGACAGGGCTACAATCAGCCCCAGCATTTT. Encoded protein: CASRPGQGYNQPQHF.

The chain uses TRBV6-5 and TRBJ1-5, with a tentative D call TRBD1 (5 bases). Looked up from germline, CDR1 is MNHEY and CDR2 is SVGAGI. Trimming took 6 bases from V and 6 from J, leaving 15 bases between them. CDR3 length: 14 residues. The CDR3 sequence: CASSESRGGQPQHF. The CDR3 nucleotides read TGTGCCAGCAGCGAGTCAAGGGGTGGTCAGCCCCAGCATTTT.

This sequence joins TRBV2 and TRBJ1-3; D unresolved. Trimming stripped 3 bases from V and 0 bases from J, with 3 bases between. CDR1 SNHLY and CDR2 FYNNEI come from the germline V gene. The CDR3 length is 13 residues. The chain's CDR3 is CASSDNSGNTIYF. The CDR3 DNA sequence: TGTGCCAGCAGTGACAACTCTGGAAACACCATATATTTT. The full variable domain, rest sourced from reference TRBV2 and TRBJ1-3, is EPEVTQTPSHQVTQMGQEVILRCVPISNHLYFYWYRQILGQKVEFLVSFYNNEISEKSEIFDDQFSVERPDGSNFTLKIRSTKLEDSAMYFCASSDNSGNTIYFGEGSWLTVV.

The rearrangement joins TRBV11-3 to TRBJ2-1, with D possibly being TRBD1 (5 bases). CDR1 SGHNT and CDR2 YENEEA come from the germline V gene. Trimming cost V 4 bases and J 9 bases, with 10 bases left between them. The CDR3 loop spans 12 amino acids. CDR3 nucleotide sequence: TGTGCCAGCAGCTCAGGGCTTCGTGAGCAGTTCTTC. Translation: CASSSGLREQFF.

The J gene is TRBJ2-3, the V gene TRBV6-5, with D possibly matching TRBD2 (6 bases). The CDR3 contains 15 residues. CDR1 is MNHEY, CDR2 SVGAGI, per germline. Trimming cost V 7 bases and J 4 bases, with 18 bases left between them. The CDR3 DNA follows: TGTGCCAGCAACCCCCGGGTCGCGGGGTCAGATACGCAGTATTTT. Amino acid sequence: CASNPRVAGSDTQYF.

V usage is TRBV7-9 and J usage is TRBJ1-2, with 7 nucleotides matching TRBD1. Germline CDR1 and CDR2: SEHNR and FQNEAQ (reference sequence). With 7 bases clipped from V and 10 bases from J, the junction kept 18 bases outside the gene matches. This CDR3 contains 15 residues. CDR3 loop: CASNVGGTALEDYTF. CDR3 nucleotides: TGTGCCAGCAACGTTGGCGGGACAGCCCTTGAGGACTACACCTTC.